This T cell receptor beta chain was sequenced in a study of blood T cell repertoires in COVID-19. Study background: The cDNA or gDNA used as material had been derived from T cells, B-cell-depleted T cells, or PBMCs.

There are 16 residues in the CDR3. The junction had 9 bases not matched to a gene; V was cut back by 2 bases and J by 7 bases. CDR1 and CDR2 (germline): MDHEN, SYDVKM. In the study's own analysis: The assay estimated nucleated cells by amplifying reference gene primers. The method was immunoSEQ multiplex PCR; TCRdb's version includes in-frame clones alone and lacks a portion of them. D and trimming were read from the DNA, whereas the V and J calls and clone size are those reported in that table. Here the sample spans tens of thousands of clones, approximately 86% being singletons. V and J are TRBV28 and TRBJ1-5; 9 positions match TRBD1. The sequence came from a man between 45 and 60 years old with active or convalescent COVID-19. The sequencing sample was made of peripheral blood. The chain's CDR3 is CASSLAGTGKGQPQHF. CDR3 nucleotides: TGTGCCAGCAGTTTAGCCGGGACAGGGAAGGGCCAGCCCCAGCATTTT. The full variable domain, completed using reference TRBV28 and TRBJ1-5, is DVKVTQSSRYLVKRTGEKVFLECVQDMDHENMFWYRQDPGLGLRLIYFSYDVKMKEKGDIPEGYSVSREKKERFSLILESASTNQTSMYLCASSLAGTGKGQPQHFGDGTRLSIL.